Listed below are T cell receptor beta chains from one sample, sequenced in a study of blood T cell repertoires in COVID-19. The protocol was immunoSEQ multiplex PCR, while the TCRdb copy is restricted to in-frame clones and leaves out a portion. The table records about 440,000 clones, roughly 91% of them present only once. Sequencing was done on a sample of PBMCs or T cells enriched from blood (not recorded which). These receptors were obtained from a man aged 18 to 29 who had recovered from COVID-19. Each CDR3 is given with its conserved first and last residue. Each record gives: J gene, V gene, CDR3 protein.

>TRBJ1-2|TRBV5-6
CASSIGTQGYTF
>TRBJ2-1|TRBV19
CASSTGGAGNEQFF
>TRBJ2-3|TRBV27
CASSGQGLGTDTQYF
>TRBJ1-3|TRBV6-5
CASMQGANTGNTIYF
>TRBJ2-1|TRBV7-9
CASSSGLVSNEQFF
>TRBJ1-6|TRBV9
CASSVSGLENSPLHF
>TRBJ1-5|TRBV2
CASTQRTGGNQPQHF
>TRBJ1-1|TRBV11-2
CASSLVARRGWFFGTEAFF
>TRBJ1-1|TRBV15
CATSNGGRAFF
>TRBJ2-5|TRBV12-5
CASGLVISGRAPGTQYF
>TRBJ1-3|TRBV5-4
CASSLAGGNSGNTIYF
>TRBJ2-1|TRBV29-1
CSVGRGGHYNEQFF
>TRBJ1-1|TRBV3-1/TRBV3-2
CASSQPGRGTEAFF
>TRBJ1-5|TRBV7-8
CASSRDRGQPQHF
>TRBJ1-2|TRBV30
CAWSPGQRNGYTF
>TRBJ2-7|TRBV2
CATRPGTPSYEQYF
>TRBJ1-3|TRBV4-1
CASSQALTGLDTIYF
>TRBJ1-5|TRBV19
CASRQGRNQPQHF
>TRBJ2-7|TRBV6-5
CASTRAGGPYEQYF
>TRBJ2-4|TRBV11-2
CASSSWRNKNIQYF
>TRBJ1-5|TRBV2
CASSDREAPQPQHF
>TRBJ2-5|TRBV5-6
CASSLSQVFQETQYF
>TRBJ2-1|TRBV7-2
CASSLASGRAYNEQFF
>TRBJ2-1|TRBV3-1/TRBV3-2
CASSQATRAYNEQFF
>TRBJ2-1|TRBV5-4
CASSPVAGYNEQFF
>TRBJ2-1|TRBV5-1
CASSLGGGGYEQFF
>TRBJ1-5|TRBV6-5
CASRTGGKDQPQHF
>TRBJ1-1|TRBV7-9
CASSVTGVTEAFF
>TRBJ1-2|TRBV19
CASRRGNYGYTF
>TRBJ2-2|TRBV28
CASSYPRSGSINTGELFF
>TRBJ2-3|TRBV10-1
CASSESSFGSGSGADTQYF
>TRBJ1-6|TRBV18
CASSPPGRESSPLHF
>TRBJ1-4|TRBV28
CASSLSREASEKLFF
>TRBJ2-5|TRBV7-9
CASSPREDQETQYF
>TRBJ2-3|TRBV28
CAAQGALTDTQYF
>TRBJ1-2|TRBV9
CASSVALDRAVYGYTF
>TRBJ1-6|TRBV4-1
CASSQAGARHNSPLHF
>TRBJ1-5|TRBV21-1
CASSNPTGGADQPQHF
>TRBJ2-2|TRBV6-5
CASGSAVSGTGELFF
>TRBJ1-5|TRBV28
CASSSQGAGNQPQHF
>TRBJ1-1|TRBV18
CASSPRQPSGSEAFF
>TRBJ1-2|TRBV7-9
CASTLGAWVRGYTF
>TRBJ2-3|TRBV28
CASTEVRGQRSDTQYF
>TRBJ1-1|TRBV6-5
CASSSKTGGTEAFF
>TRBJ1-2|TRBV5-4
CASSLAYLGYGYTF
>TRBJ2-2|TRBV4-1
CASSQDGRVTGELFF
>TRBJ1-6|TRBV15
CATRPGQGNSPLHF
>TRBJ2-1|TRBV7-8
CASSQTRLASTYNEQFF
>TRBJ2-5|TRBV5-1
CASSTLTQETQYF
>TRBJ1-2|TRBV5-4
CASSYGTASPLTYGYTF
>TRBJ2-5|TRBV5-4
CASSLAFSGQEKETQYF
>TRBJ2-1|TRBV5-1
CASSSGTVYNEQFF
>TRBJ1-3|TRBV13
CASSGGQGSPGNTIYF
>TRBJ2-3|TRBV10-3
CAISESISANTQYF
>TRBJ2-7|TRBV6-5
CASAFGTLGAYEQYF
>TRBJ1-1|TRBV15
CATSRQGKDTEAFF
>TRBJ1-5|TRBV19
CASSNGNLQGKNQPQHF
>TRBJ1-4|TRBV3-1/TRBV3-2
CASSPATNEKLFF
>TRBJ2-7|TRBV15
CATSRDRGSSEQYF